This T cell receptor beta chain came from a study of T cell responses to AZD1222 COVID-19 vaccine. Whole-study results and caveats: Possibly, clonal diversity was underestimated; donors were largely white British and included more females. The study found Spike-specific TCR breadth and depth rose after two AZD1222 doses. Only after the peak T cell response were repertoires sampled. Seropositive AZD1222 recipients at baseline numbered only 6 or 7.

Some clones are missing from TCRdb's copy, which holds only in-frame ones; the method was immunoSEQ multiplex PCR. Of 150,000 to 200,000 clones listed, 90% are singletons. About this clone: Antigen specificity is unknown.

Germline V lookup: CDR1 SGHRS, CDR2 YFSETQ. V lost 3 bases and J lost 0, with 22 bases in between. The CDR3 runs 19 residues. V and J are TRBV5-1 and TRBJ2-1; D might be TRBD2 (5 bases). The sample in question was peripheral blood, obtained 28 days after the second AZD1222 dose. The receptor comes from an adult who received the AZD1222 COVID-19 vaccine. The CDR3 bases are TGCGCCAGCAGCTCCGAAGAGGGCGCGGGTGTCAGCTCCTACAATGAGCAGTTCTTC. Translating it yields CASSSEEGAGVSSYNEQFF.